This passage covers 28 T cell receptor beta chains from one sample sequenced in a study of glioma-infiltrating T cells after dendritic cell vaccination. Only in-frame clones appear in the TCRdb table, and some are missing; sequencing was by immunoSEQ multiplex PCR. This sample yields approximately 92,000 clones, of which 65% to 85% are seen a single time; under 6.5% belongs to the top ten. The time point denotes: after dendritic cell vaccination, including at tumor progression/relapse. The input for sequencing was blood, taken after dendritic cell vaccination. All receptors come from a human donor with glioblastoma.

The V and J genes are TRBV6-5 and TRBJ1-1; D remains unclear. Trimming shortened V by 0 bases and J by 1 base, and 9 bases separated the two germline ends. In germline, CDR1 is MNHEY, CDR2 SVGAGI. The CDR3 has 15 residues. The CDR3 protein is CASSYSGEQNTEAFF. The CDR3 DNA reads as TGTGCCAGCAGTTACTCCGGAGAGCAGAACACTGAAGCTTTCTTT.

CDR3 amino acids: CASSPSTGVSGNTIYF. The CDR3 DNA sequence: TGTGCCAGCTCACCATCGACAGGGGTTTCTGGAAACACCATATATTTT. V is TRBV18 and J is TRBJ1-3; 8 bases map to TRBD1. J lost 1 base, V lost 2 bases, and 4 bases had no gene match. This CDR3 is built from 16 residues. Germline-derived CDR1 and CDR2 are KGHSH and LQKENI. Together with reference TRBV18 and TRBJ1-3, the CDR3 gives the full variable domain: NAGVMQNPRHLVRRRGQEARLRCSPMKGHSHVYWYRQLPEEGLKFMVYLQKENIIDESGMPKERFSAEFPKEGPSILRIQQVVRGDSAAYFCASSPSTGVSGNTIYFGEGSWLTVV.

The J gene is TRBJ2-3, the V gene TRBV30; the match to TRBD2 covers 9 bases. This CDR3 is 13 amino acids long. Germline CDR1 GTSNPN, CDR2 SVGIG (reference sequence). Unmatched junction bases numbered 8, after V lost 2 bases and J lost 11 bases. For the CDR3, the DNA is TGTGCCTGGAGTTGGCGGGGGGGGCATAGGCAGTATTTT. Amino acid sequence: CAWSWRGGHRQYF.

This clone was observed a few times. The chain carries TRBV18 and TRBJ2-7, with 7 bases fitting TRBD1. Germline V gene sequence: CDR1 KGHSH, CDR2 LQKENI. Losses at the gene ends were 6 bases for V and 4 bases for J; bases not matched to a gene: 9. The CDR3 is made up of 14 amino acids. The CDR3 here is CASSSETGTYEQYF. CDR3 in DNA: TGTGCCAGCTCGTCAGAGACAGGGACGTACGAGCAGTACTTC.

The chain has TRBV19 and TRBJ1-2, with 11 positions matching TRBD1. CDR1 is LNHDA and CDR2 is SQIVND in the germline V gene (reference sequence). CDR3 length: 14 residues. The J segment lost 8 bases and the V segment lost 10 bases, leaving 12 bases of the junction unmatched. The CDR3 region has the DNA TGTGCCACCACGCGCGGACAGGGGGCTCAAGGCTACACCTTC. Amino acids: CATTRGQGAQGYTF.

The sample holds a few counts of this clone. This chain links TRBV27 with TRBJ2-6, with D tentatively TRBD2 (5 bases). V lost 6 bases and J lost 0, with 15 bases in between. The CDR3 contains 17 residues. CDR1 and CDR2 (germline): MNHEY, SMNVEV (reference sequence). The CDR3 nucleotides are TGTGCCAGCAGACCTATGAGAAGCGGCTCTGGGGCCAACGTCCTGACTTTC. It encodes CASRPMRSGSGANVLTF.

This clone occurred many times. The rearrangement uses TRBV10-3 and TRBJ1-4, with 7 bases that match TRBD1. V was pared by 5 bases and J by 10 bases, with 10 bases of the junction left unmatched. This CDR3 is built from 14 residues. CDR1 is ENHRY and CDR2 is SYGVKD in the germline V gene. CDR3 amino acids: CAISPEGAEGKLFF. CDR3 nucleotide sequence: TGTGCCATCAGTCCGGAGGGGGCGGAAGGAAAACTGTTTTTT.

V and J are TRBV23-1 and TRBJ1-2, with D possibly being TRBD1 (6 bases). TRBV23-1 is sorted into the ORF group, with uncertain function. CDR3 length: 14 residues. Trimming cost V 2 bases and J 6 bases, with 13 bases left between them. The CDR3, as DNA: TGCGCCAGCAGTCAAAGGGGGGGGCTTCATGGCTACACCTTC. It codes for CASSQRGGLHGYTF.

The CDR3 loop reads CASSPPSINYGYTF. The DNA for the CDR3 is TGTGCCAGCTCACCTCCCTCTATCAACTATGGCTACACCTTC. The chain carries TRBV18 and TRBJ1-2; D gene unclear. CDR3 length: 14 amino acids. Germline loops: CDR1 KGHSH, CDR2 LQKENI. Trimming pared 3 bases from V and 2 bases from J, leaving 10 bases between.

The chain employs TRBV27 and TRBJ2-7; 7 bases align to TRBD2. Germline V gene data show CDR1 as MNHEY and CDR2 as SMNVEV (reference sequence). This CDR3 region has 15 residues. V trimming: 6 bases; J trimming: 4 bases; junction bases outside the gene matches: 12. The CDR3 bases are TGTGCCAGCAGCGTTAGCGGGCAACCCGGGTACGAGCAGTACTTC. Translating it yields CASSVSGQPGYEQYF.

This clone has only one observation. V and J are TRBV5-6 and TRBJ2-3, with 9 bases aligning to TRBD1. CDR3 length: 16 residues. Germline assignment: CDR1 SGHDT and CDR2 YYEEEE. The V segment lost 4 bases and the J segment 3 bases; nucleotides outside the gene matches: 9. The CDR3 is CASSLKTGGGTDTQYF. CDR3 nucleotides: TGTGCCAGCAGCCTCAAGACAGGGGGAGGTACAGATACGCAGTATTTT. Drawing the rest from reference TRBV5-6 and TRBJ2-3, the complete variable domain is DAGVTQSPTHLIKTRGQQVTLRCSPKSGHDTVSWYQQALGQGPQFIFQYYEEEERQRGNFPDRFSGHQFPNYSSELNVNALLLGDSALYLCASSLKTGGGTDTQYFGPGTRLTVL.

The chain links TRBV27 to TRBJ2-2, with 7 bases that match TRBD1. Looked up from germline, CDR1 is MNHEY and CDR2 is SMNVEV (reference sequence). The CDR3 runs to 16 residues. Losses at the gene ends were 6 bases for V and 1 base for J; bases not matched to a gene: 8. CDR3 in DNA: TGTGCCAGCAGGGGAGTTGGGACAGTGAACACCGGGGAGCTGTTTTTT. It translates to CASRGVGTVNTGELFF.

This clone came up a few times. The chain links TRBV7-9 to TRBJ2-3, with 9 bases aligning to TRBD1. CDR1 and CDR2 from the germline V gene are SEHNR and FQNEAQ (reference sequence). The CDR3 runs to 16 residues. The trim removed 6 bases at V and 1 base at J, leaving 8 bases unmatched. The CDR3 nucleotides are TGTGCCAGCAGACGCGACAGGGGGTTCGGCACAGATACGCAGTATTTT. Its protein is CASRRDRGFGTDTQYF.

The chain joins TRBV2 to TRBJ1-3; D is perhaps TRBD1 (6 bases). From germline, CDR1 is SNHLY and CDR2 FYNNEI. V was shortened by 1 base and J by 3 bases, with 10 bases between the two germline ends. This CDR3 comprises 15 residues. CDR3 region: CASSEVGGFGNTIYF. The CDR3 DNA is TGTGCCAGCAGTGAAGTTGGGGGCTTTGGAAACACCATATATTTT.

The chain employs TRBV6-1 and TRBJ2-2, with 7 bases aligning to TRBD2. The CDR3 runs to 15 residues. Germline trimming cut 7 bases from V and 1 base from J; bases unmatched to any gene: 6. Germline V gene data show CDR1 as MNHNS and CDR2 as SASEGT. The CDR3 here is CASTWGGVNTGELFF. Written as DNA, the CDR3 is TGTGCCAGCACCTGGGGAGGGGTGAACACCGGGGAGCTGTTTTTT.

This rearrangement joins TRBV25-1 to TRBJ2-5; TRBD1 is a possible D gene (5 bases). This CDR3 spans 14 amino acids. Germline values: CDR1 MGHDK, CDR2 SYGVNS. V dropped 0 bases and J dropped 2 bases, with 7 bases sitting between them. CDR3 sequence reads: CASSEYRVQETQYF. The CDR3 coding sequence is TGTGCCAGCAGTGAATACAGGGTGCAAGAGACCCAGTACTTC.

This clone appeared a few times. The genes are TRBV5-6 and TRBJ2-7; 11 bases line up with TRBD2. The CDR3 loop spans 15 amino acids. The J segment lost 4 bases and the V segment lost 2 bases, leaving 5 bases of the junction unmatched. From germline, CDR1 is SGHDT and CDR2 YYEEEE. The CDR3, as DNA: TGTGCCAGCAGCTTCCCTAGCGGGAGGAATTACGAGCAGTACTTC. Amino acid sequence: CASSFPSGRNYEQYF. Using reference TRBV5-6 and TRBJ2-7 for the parts outside the CDR3, the full variable domain is DAGVTQSPTHLIKTRGQQVTLRCSPKSGHDTVSWYQQALGQGPQFIFQYYEEEERQRGNFPDRFSGHQFPNYSSELNVNALLLGDSALYLCASSFPSGRNYEQYFGPGTRLTVT.

V is TRBV6-5 and J is TRBJ2-1; tentative D call: TRBD1 (6 bases). The CDR3 runs 14 residues. V was clipped by 6 bases and J by 5 bases, with 14 bases between them. The germline V gene has CDR1 MNHEY and CDR2 SVGAGI. CDR3 bases: TGTGCCAGCAGACTCGGACAGCTTCACAATGAGCAGTTCTTC. It encodes CASRLGQLHNEQFF.

A single count supports this clone. The CDR3 DNA reads TGTGCCTGGAGTGCCACGACAGGGACAGATACGCAGTATTTT. This codes for CAWSATTGTDTQYF. The V and J genes are TRBV30 and TRBJ2-3; 7 positions match TRBD1. The CDR3 has 14 residues. Germline loops: CDR1 GTSNPN, CDR2 SVGIG (reference sequence). The ends lost 1 base at V and 3 bases at J; junction bases unmatched: 4.

The rearrangement joins TRBV19 to TRBJ2-7; tentatively, D is TRBD1 (5 bases). The CDR3 contains 13 residues. With 4 bases removed from V and 1 base from J, the gap between germline ends came to 8 bases. The germline V gene encodes CDR1 LNHDA and CDR2 SQIVND (reference sequence). CDR3 protein: CASSTTGSYEQYF. The CDR3 DNA reads as TGTGCCAGTAGTACCACAGGTTCCTACGAGCAGTACTTC.

The V and J genes are TRBV29-1 and TRBJ2-6; 8 nucleotides agree with TRBD1. The CDR3 has 18 amino acids. V gave up 5 bases and J gave up 1 base; unmatched junction bases: 13. Germline loops: CDR1 SQVTM, CDR2 ANQGSEA. CDR3: CSVFDRGQILSGANVLTF. The CDR3 DNA reads as TGCAGCGTTTTTGACAGGGGCCAGATCCTATCTGGGGCCAACGTCCTGACTTTC.

This rearrangement joins TRBV1 to TRBJ1-1; the D segment call TRBD1 is taken from the table without a DNA check. TRBV1 is listed as a pseudogene. CDR3 length equals 12 residues. The CDR3 loop reads CTMDRVWTEAFF. The DNA of the CDR3 is TGTACCATGGACAGGGTGTGGACTGAAGCTTTCTTT.

This sequence joins TRBV10-3 and TRBJ2-7; 9 positions match TRBD2. The CDR3 runs to 15 residues. V gave up 6 bases and J gave up 0 bases; unmatched junction bases: 6. Per the germline V gene, CDR1 is ENHRY and CDR2 is SYGVKD. The CDR3 nucleotides are TGTGCCATCAGGACAGCGGGAGGCGTCTCCTACGAGCAGTACTTC. This encodes CAIRTAGGVSYEQYF.

J is TRBJ2-5 and V is TRBV6-5; perhaps TRBD2 as D (5 bases). This CDR3 has 14 amino acids. Trimming pared 5 bases from V and 11 bases from J, leaving 21 bases between. CDR1 is MNHEY and CDR2 is SVGAGI in the germline V gene. The CDR3 sequence is CASSTPETYWEQYF. CDR3 coding DNA: TGTGCCAGCAGTACCCCAGAGACCTACTGGGAGCAGTACTTC.

This chain links TRBV6-1 with TRBJ2-3, with D tentatively TRBD2 (6 bases). V lost 2 bases to trimming and J lost 3 bases, with 12 bases between them. The CDR3 extends over 15 amino acids. Germline CDR1 is MNHNS and CDR2 is SASEGT. The CDR3 bases are TGTGCCAGCAGTGAACCCGGGAGCGGAACAGATACGCAGTATTTT. It translates to CASSEPGSGTDTQYF.

The rearrangement joins TRBV5-1 to TRBJ2-2; 7 bases align to TRBD2. With V trimmed by 6 bases and J by 4 bases, 9 bases remained unmatched. CDR1 SGHRS and CDR2 YFSETQ come from the germline V gene. The CDR3 runs to 15 residues. The CDR3 DNA is TGCGCCAGCACTACAGGCGGCGGGGGCACCGGGGAGCTGTTTTTT. Protein: CASTTGGGGTGELFF.

The chain uses TRBV25-1 and TRBJ2-7; D is undetermined. CDR1 is MGHDK, CDR2 SYGVNS, per germline. The V end was cut by 0 bases, the J end by 0 bases, with 15 bases between. CDR3 length equals 17 residues. CDR3: CASSEYQMPGVSYEQYF. CDR3 bases: TGTGCCAGCAGTGAATACCAAATGCCCGGAGTCTCCTACGAGCAGTACTTC.

This chain connects TRBV7-2 to TRBJ2-7, with TRBD2 identical over 8 bases. The ends lost 2 bases at V and 4 bases at J; junction bases unmatched: 13. The CDR3 is 17 amino acids. Per germline, CDR1 SGHTA and CDR2 FQGNSA. As DNA, the CDR3 is TGTGCCAGCAGCTTACGTCGATCCGGGGGGGCCTTGTACGAGCAGTACTTC. It codes for CASSLRRSGGALYEQYF. Supplemented by reference TRBV7-2 and TRBJ2-7, the full variable domain reads GAGVSQSPSNKVTEKGKDVELRCDPISGHTALYWYRQSLGQGLEFLIYFQGNSAPDKSGLPSDRFSAERTGGSVSTLTIQRTQQEDSAVYLCASSLRRSGGALYEQYFGPGTRLTVT.